This T cell receptor beta chain was obtained from a study of cytomegalovirus exposure and HLA in healthy donors. Points from the study as a whole: There were around 160 TCR beta chains listed as cytomegalovirus-associated.

Use of 60 Vbeta and 13 Jbeta primers characterized the PCR. Assay used: immunoSEQ multiplex PCR; TCRdb lists only in-frame clones, some missing. The sample carries about 50,000 clones, about four fifths recorded once. As regards this clone: The antigen remains undetermined. A read error may produce the germline difference seen at one junction end.

This CDR3 comprises 8 residues. In germline, CDR1 is SNHLY, CDR2 FYNNEI. The receptor was isolated from a boy between 10 and 17 years old in good health and CMV-seropositive. Sequences were obtained from PBMCs. This sequence joins TRBV2 and TRBJ1-1; D not certain. This CDR3 reads CASGEGDF. In DNA form, the CDR3 reads TGTGCCAGCGGTGAGGGAGACTTT.